One sample yielded the 11 T cell receptor beta chains listed below, sequenced in a study of CD8 T cells in ankylosing spondylitis. Notes on the study in general: In ankylosing spondylitis blood, a motif of roughly eight highly homologous TCR beta variants appeared characteristic.

TCRdb recomputed calls from the 5' RACE reads with MiXCR, one row per CDR3 protein. The sample records about 800,000 distinct CDR3 sequences, 10% to 15% being singletons. These receptors' targets are unknown. The specimen sequenced was blood, either unsorted or a sorted T cell fraction (not recorded which). The receptor set was obtained from a male donor with ankylosing spondylitis.

The chain recombines TRBV24-1 with TRBJ2-1, with 8 bases that match TRBD2. The CDR3 totals 16 residues. Looked up from germline, CDR1 is KGHDR and CDR2 is SFDVKD. J gave up 0 bases and V 5 bases, and 5 bases lay outside the gene matches. CDR3 bases: TGTGCCACCAGTGCCGTAGCGGGGAGCTCCTACAATGAGCAGTTCTTC. As protein: CATSAVAGSSYNEQFF.

This chain links TRBV20-1 with TRBJ2-7, with D hard to call. Trimming took 5 bases from V and 11 from J, leaving 7 bases between them. Germline-derived CDR1 and CDR2 are DFQATT and SNEGSKA (reference sequence). This CDR3 spans 8 amino acids. The CDR3: CSAGEKYF. In nucleotides, the CDR3 is TGCAGTGCTGGGGAAAAGTACTTC.

The CDR3, as DNA: TGCGCCAGCAGCTTGGTTGGGACGCCCCAAGAGACCCAGTACTTC. Translating it yields CASSLVGTPQETQYF. V and J are TRBV5-1 and TRBJ2-5; D may be TRBD1 or TRBD2 (5 bases each). There are 15 residues in the CDR3. Trimming left V 0 bases short and J 1 base short, with 10 bases between. CDR1 is SGHRS, CDR2 YFSETQ, per germline. Based on the CDR3 plus reference TRBV5-1 and TRBJ2-5, the full variable domain is KAGVTQTPRYLIKTRGQQVTLSCSPISGHRSVSWYQQTPGQGLQFLFEYFSETQRNKGNFPGRFSGRQFSNSRSEMNVSTLELGDSALYLCASSLVGTPQETQYFGPGTRLLVL.

In this sample, this clonotype turned up many times. The gene calls are TRBV7-2 and TRBJ1-5, with unresolved D. The V end was cut by 1 base, the J end by 2 bases, with 9 bases between. Germline CDR1 is SGHTA and CDR2 is FQGNSA. The CDR3 runs 15 residues. CDR3 sequence: CASSLGPEGNQPQHF. CDR3 nucleotide sequence: TGTGCCAGCAGCTTAGGTCCCGAGGGCAATCAGCCCCAGCATTTT.

In this sample, this clonotype turned up a few times. The rearrangement links TRBV7-9 to TRBJ2-1; D could derive from TRBD1 or TRBD2 (5 bases each). The germline CDR1 and CDR2 sequences are SEHNR and FQNEAQ (reference sequence). The V end lost 5 bases, the J end lost 2 bases, and 13 bases lay between the germline ends. The CDR3 runs to 15 residues. As DNA, the CDR3 is TGTGCCAGCAGCCTAAGGGGTAGCGCCTACAATGAGCAGTTCTTC. The encoded protein is CASSLRGSAYNEQFF. The variable domain in full, with the rest retrieved from reference TRBV7-9 and TRBJ2-1, is DTGVSQNPRHKITKRGQNVTFRCDPISEHNRLYWYRQTLGQGPEFLTYFQNEAQLEKSRLLSDRFSAERPKGSFSTLEIQRTEQGDSAMYLCASSLRGSAYNEQFFGPGTRLTVL.

There are a few counts of this clonotype. The rearrangement links TRBV12-3 or TRBV12-4 to TRBJ2-3, with D possibly being TRBD1 or TRBD2 (6 bases each). The CDR3 runs 16 residues. V dropped 6 bases and J dropped 2 bases, with 18 bases sitting between them. The CDR3 sequence: CASRPRGAGLTDTQYF. CDR3 nucleotide sequence: TGTGCCAGCAGACCCAGGGGAGCGGGTCTCACAGATACGCAGTATTTT.

This clonotype was seen only a few times. The chain carries TRBV5-1 and TRBJ1-2; D not resolved. Germline V CDR1 and CDR2: SGHRS, YFSETQ. This CDR3 spans 15 amino acids. With 1 base removed from V and 4 bases from J, the gap between germline ends came to 14 bases. Written as DNA, the CDR3 is TGCGCCAGCAGCTTGCAGGTTCAACCCTCCTATGGCTACACCTTC. Protein product: CASSLQVQPSYGYTF.

This chain links TRBV20-1 with TRBJ2-5; D gene unclear. This CDR3 region has 13 residues. The germline CDR1 and CDR2 sequences are DFQATT and SNEGSKA (reference sequence). V lost 0 bases, J lost 0 bases, and 5 bases lay in between. The CDR3 sequence: CSARDQNQETQYF. CDR3 DNA: TGCAGTGCTAGAGATCAGAACCAAGAGACCCAGTACTTC.

The gene calls are TRBV3-1 and TRBJ2-7, with D possibly being TRBD1 (6 bases). Germline V lookup: CDR1 LGHDT, CDR2 YNNKEL (reference sequence). There are 11 residues in the CDR3. The ends were cut back, 8 bases at V and 4 bases at J, with 9 bases in the middle. CDR3 nucleotides: TGTGCCAGCGCCAGGGGTTACGAGCAGTACTTC. Protein: CASARGYEQYF.

The chain couples TRBV20-1 to TRBJ1-2, with D maybe TRBD1 (6 bases). The V end lost 1 base, the J end lost 4 bases, and 19 bases lay between the germline ends. This CDR3 is built from 16 residues. Germline assignment: CDR1 DFQATT and CDR2 SNEGSKA (reference sequence). The CDR3 region has the DNA TGCAGTGCTAGAGCCTCGGGCTCCCGAGGGGGCTATGGCTACACCTTC. It specifies CSARASGSRGGYGYTF.

This chain joins TRBV7-2 and TRBJ2-1; 12 bases fit TRBD2. Germline V CDR1 and CDR2: SGHTA, FQGNSA. Trimming took 5 bases from V and 6 from J; bases not matched to a gene: 5. The CDR3 length is 15 residues. CDR3 bases: TGTGCCAGCAGCCAACTAGCGGGAGGTCTCAATGAGCAGTTCTTC. Its translation is CASSQLAGGLNEQFF.